This TCR beta chain came from a study of spatial heterogeneity in lung cancer (dated by TCRdb to between 2018 and 2021). Notes on the research overall: Samples were obtained from roughly 72 patients with early-stage, untreated non-small cell lung cancer from the lung TRACERx cohort. In non-small cell lung cancer, the study quantitatively compared TCR alpha and beta repertoires across several tumor regions, matched nontumor lung, and blood. In the raw uncorrected reads, each unique combination of TCR and UMI appeared on average more than ten times. At surgery, both alpha and beta chains were TCR-sequenced in 200 to 250 tumor regions, roughly 64 matched nontumor lung samples and a few dozen PBMC samples. More beta-chain than alpha-chain transcripts were consistently detected, likely reflecting higher beta-chain transcript abundance. The study linked features of the TCR repertoire to counts of nonsynonymous mutations, which were determined by whole-exome sequencing of tumor tissue. Follow-up PBMC samples were sequenced whenever the samples were available, and the median time to follow-up was approximately 2 years after resection. The full study reports these points: Ubiquitous expanded tumor TCRs showed up in blood more often at tumor resection than at routine follow-up. Comparisons of baseline and follow-up blood repertoires included only around 15 patients. Confirming at a functional level the hypothesis that regional TCRs recognize regional mutations was considered to require additional single-cell paired TCR alpha and beta sequencing.

Libraries were prepared through 5' RACE. The reads were generated on a NextSeq 500. To allow correction of PCR and sequencing errors, the TCR library protocol tagged every TCR cDNA molecule with a unique molecular identifier. Regarding the original processing steps: Decombinator tools were used for TCR identification, UMI-based error correction and CDR3 extraction. Expanded TCRs were defined as those above a frequency of 2 per 1,000, corresponding to the top 1% of the tumor frequency distribution. Renyi diversity was computed with the R vegan package after each repertoire had been subsampled 100 times to 5,000 TCRs. CDR3 similarity networks were built from amino acid triplet string-kernel similarity, with CDR3s being connected when pairwise similarity was above 0.82. TCRdb ran its own pipeline on the public reads, namely fastp trimming at Q25 and MiXCR clone calling, and kept in-frame beta chains. Rows merge per CDR3 protein into single entries with the most common DNA and genes. TCRdb's processing, not the study's, gives the V and J calls here. The sample table shows about 25,000 distinct CDR3 sequences, and around 6.1% are seen once. The ten top clones hold around 21% of the sample.

Inclusive of the bounding cysteine and phenylalanine, the CDR3 is 15 residues long. Solely the CDR3 DNA is kept, with 45 bases framed from the first base. Trimmed from V: 6 bases; trimmed from J: 1 base; junction bases lacking a gene match: 7. The time point label on this specimen signifies: blood at routine non-recurrence follow-up after resection. Whole RNA extracted from tumor and nontumor lung tissue, or from cryopreserved PBMC samples, was used for TCR sequencing without cell sorting. Patients were selected for TCR sequencing only if sufficient RNA was available from at least two tumor regions. On this clonotype itself: The antigen it recognizes is unknown. Base-call qualities are not available, and no considerably larger clone is one nucleotide away.

The material was PBMCs, obtained at follow-up. The rearranged segments are TRBV12-3 or TRBV12-4 and TRBJ2-3, with 7 junctional bases fitting TRBD1. This TCR was sampled from a male donor with early-stage non-small cell lung cancer. The sequenced DNA: TGTGCCAGCAGAAGTGACAGGGAGCGCACAGATACGCAGTATTTT. Translated, this is CASRSDRERTDTQYF.